This entry is about one T cell receptor beta chain. Its antigen is not identified. An overlapping HIV-1 Gag peptide pool stimulated these cells at about 1 ug/peptide/mL. Memory cells lacking CD40L and CD69 with high CD45RO were sorted. Donors were HIV-1-infected adults who began suppressive ART during chronic infection. Before stimulation, PBMCs underwent CD8+ T cell depletion. This specimen belongs to a study of persistence of HIV-infected CD4 T cells. Study-level findings and limits: CMV- and Gag-responding cells had lower TCRbeta richness than CD3/CD28-responding cells.

The immunoSEQ assay was version 4, run in survey mode. Data came from immunoSEQ multiplex PCR; TCRdb stores just in-frame clones and leaves some out. The sample consists of roughly 60,000 clones, about four fifths of them appearing once. The CDR3 has 15 residues. The V and J ends lost 2 bases and 0 bases respectively, with 13 bases between them. Looked up from germline, CDR1 is GTSNPN and CDR2 is SVGIG (reference sequence). The receptor comes from an adult man with HIV who was CMV-seropositive. The rearrangement joins TRBV30 to TRBJ1-1; maybe TRBD1 (6 bases). The material was CD4+ T cells sorted from PBMCs after approximately 19-hour stimulation, obtained from a patient who received antiretroviral therapy. Here the CDR3 DNA reads TGTGCCTGGAGTAAAGACAGGCTTTTGAACACTGAAGCTTTCTTT. It is translated as CAWSKDRLLNTEAFF.